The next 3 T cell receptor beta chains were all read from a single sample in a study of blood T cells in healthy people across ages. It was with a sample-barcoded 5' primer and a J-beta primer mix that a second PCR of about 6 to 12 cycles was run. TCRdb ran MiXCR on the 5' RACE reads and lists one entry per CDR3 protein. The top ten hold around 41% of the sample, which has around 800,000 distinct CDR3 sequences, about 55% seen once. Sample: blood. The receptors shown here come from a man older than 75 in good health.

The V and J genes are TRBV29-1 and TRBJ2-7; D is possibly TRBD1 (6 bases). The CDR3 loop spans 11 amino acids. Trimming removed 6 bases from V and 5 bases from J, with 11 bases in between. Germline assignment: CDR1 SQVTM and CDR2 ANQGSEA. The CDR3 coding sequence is TGCAGCGTGAAGGGGGTCCACGAGCAGTACTTC. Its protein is CSVKGVHEQYF.

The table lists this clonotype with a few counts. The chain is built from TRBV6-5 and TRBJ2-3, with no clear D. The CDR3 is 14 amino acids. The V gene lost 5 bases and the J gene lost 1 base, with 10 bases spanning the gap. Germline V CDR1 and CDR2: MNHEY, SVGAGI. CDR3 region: CASSPSARTDTQYF. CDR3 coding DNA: TGTGCCAGCAGTCCCAGTGCCCGCACAGATACGCAGTATTTT.

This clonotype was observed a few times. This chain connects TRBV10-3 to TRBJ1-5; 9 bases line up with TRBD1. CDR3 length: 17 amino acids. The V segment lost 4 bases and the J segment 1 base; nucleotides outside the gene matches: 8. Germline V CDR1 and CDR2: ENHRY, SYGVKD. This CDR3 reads CAISGGQGGMSNQPQHF. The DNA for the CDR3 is TGTGCCATCAGTGGGGGACAGGGCGGTATGAGCAATCAGCCCCAGCATTTT.